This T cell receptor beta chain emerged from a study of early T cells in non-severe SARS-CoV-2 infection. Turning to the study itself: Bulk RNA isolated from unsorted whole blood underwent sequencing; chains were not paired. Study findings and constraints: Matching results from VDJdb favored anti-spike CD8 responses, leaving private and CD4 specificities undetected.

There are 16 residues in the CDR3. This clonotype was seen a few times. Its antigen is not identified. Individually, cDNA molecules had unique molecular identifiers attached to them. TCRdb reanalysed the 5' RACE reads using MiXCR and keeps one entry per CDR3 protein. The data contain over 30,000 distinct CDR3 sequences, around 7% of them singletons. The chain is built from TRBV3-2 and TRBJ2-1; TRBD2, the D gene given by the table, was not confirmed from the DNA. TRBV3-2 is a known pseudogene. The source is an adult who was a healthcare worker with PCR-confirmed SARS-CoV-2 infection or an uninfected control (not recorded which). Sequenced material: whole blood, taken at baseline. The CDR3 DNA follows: TGTGCCAGCAGCCAAGCGGGCCTCGATACAACTAATGAGCAGTTCTTC. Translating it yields CASSQAGLDTTNEQFF.